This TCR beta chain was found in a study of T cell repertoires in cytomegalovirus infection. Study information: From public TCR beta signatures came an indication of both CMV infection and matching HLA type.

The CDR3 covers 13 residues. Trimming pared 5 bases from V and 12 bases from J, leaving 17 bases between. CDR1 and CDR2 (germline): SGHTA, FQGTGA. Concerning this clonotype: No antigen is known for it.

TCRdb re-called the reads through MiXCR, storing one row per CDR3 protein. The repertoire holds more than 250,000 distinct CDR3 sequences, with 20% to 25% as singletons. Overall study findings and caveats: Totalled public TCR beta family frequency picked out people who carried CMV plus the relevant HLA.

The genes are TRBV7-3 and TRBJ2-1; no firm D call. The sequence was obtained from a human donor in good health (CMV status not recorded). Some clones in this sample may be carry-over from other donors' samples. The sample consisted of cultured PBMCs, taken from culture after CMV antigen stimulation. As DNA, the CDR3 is TGTGCCAGCAGCCCGCGCCGTGGTTCCGGGCAGTTCTTC. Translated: CASSPRRGSGQFF.